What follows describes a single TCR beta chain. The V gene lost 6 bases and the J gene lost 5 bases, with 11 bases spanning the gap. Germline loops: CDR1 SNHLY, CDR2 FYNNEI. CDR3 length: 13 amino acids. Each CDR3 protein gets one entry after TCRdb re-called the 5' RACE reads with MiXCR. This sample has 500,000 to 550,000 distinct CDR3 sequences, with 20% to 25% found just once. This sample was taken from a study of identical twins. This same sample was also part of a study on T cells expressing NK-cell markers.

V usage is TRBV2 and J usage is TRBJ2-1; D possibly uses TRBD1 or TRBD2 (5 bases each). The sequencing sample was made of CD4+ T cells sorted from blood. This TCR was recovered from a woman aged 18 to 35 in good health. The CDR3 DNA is TGTGCCAGCAGGAAGGGACCAAACAATGAGCAGTTCTTC. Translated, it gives CASRKGPNNEQFF. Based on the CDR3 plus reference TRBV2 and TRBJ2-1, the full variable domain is EPEVTQTPSHQVTQMGQEVILRCVPISNHLYFYWYRQILGQKVEFLVSFYNNEISEKSEIFDDQFSVERPDGSNFTLKIRSTKLEDSAMYFCASRKGPNNEQFFGPGTRLTVL.